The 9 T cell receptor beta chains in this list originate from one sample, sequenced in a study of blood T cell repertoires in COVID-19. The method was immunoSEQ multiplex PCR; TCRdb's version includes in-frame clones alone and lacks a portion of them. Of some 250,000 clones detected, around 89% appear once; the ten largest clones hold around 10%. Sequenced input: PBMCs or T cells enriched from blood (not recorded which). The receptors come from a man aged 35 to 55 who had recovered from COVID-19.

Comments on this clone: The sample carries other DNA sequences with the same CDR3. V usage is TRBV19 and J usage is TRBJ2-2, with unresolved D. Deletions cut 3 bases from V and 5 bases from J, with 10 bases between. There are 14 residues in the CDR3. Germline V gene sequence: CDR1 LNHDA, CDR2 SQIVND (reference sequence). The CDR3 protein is CASSISRNTGELFF. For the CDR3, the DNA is TGTGCCAGTAGTATTTCTAGGAATACCGGGGAGCTGTTTTTT.

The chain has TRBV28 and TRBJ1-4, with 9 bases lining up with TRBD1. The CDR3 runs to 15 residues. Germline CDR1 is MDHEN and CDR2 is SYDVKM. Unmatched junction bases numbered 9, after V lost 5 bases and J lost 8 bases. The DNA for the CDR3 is TGTGCCAGCAGTCGACCCGGGACAGGGTACGAAAAACTGTTTTTT. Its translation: CASSRPGTGYEKLFF.

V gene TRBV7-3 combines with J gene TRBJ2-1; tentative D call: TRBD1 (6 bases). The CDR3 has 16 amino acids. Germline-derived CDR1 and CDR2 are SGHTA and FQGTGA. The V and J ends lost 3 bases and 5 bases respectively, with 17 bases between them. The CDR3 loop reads CASSFPGRGGDNEQFF. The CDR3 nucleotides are TGTGCCAGCAGCTTCCCGGGCAGGGGTGGTGACAATGAGCAGTTCTTC.

CDR3 residues: CASSFLERGPYEQYF. The CDR3 nucleotides read TGTGCCAGCAGCTTCTTGGAGCGGGGGCCGTACGAGCAGTACTTC. The rearrangement uses TRBV7-9 and TRBJ2-7; 8 bases align to TRBD2. CDR3 length: 15 residues. Germline lookup yields CDR1 SEHNR and CDR2 FQNEAQ (reference sequence). The J segment lost 4 bases and the V segment lost 3 bases, leaving 8 bases of the junction unmatched.

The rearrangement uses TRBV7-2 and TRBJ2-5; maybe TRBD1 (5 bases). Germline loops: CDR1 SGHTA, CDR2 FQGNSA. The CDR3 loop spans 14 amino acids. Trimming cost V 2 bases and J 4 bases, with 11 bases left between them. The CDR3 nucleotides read TGTGCCAGCAGCTTATCAGGGTATAGAGAGACCCAGTACTTC. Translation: CASSLSGYRETQYF.

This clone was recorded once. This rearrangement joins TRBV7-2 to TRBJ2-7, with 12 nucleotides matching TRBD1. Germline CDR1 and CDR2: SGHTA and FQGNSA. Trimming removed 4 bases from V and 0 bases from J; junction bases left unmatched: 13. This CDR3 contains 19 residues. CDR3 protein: CASSSGGQGAKHSSYEQYF. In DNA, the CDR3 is TGTGCCAGCAGCTCCGGGGGACAGGGGGCTAAACACAGCTCCTACGAGCAGTACTTC.

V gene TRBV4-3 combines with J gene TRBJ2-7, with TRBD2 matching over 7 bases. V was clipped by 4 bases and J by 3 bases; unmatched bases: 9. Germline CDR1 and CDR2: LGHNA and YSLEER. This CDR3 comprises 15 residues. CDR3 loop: CASSRLGGGVYEQYF. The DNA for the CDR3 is TGCGCCAGCAGCCGGCTTGGGGGGGGAGTCTACGAGCAGTACTTC.

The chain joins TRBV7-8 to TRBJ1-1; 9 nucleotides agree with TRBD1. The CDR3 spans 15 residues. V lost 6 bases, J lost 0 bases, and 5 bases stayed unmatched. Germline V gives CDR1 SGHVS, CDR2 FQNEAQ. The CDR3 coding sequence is TGTGCCAGCAGGAAACAGGGGGCGGTGAACACTGAAGCTTTCTTT. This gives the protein CASRKQGAVNTEAFF.

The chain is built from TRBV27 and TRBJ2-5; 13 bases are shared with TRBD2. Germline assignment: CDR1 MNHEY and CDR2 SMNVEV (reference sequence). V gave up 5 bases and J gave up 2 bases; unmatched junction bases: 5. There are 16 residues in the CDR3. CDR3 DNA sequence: TGTGCCAGCAGTAGGACTAGCGGGAGCTTTCAAGAGACCCAGTACTTC. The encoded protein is CASSRTSGSFQETQYF.